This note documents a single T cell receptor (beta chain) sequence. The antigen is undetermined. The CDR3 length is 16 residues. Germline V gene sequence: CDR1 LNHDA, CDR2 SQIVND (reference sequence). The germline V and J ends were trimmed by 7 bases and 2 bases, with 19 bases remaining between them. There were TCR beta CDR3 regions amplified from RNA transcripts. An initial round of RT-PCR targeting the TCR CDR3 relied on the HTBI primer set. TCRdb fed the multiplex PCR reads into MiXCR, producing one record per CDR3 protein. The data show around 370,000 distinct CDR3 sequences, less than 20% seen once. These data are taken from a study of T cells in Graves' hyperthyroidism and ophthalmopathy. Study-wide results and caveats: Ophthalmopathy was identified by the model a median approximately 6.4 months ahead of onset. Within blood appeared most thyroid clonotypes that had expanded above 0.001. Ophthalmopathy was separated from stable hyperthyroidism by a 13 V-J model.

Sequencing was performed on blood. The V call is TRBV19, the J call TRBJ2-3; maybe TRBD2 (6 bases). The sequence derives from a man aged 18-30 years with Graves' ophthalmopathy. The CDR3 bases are TGTGCCAGTATGAGGGCCGCGGGATCCCACACAGATACGCAGTATTTT. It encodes CASMRAAGSHTDTQYF.